These 10 T cell receptor beta chains share one sample of origin, sequenced in a study of control samples from healthy donors and cancer patients. TCRdb's copy holds only in-frame clones and misses some; the assay was immunoSEQ multiplex PCR. This table has 40,000 or so clones, 83% appearing once. Sequencing was carried out using PBMCs. These receptors all stem from a woman aged 55-75 years with lung cancer.

The V gene is TRBV11-1, the J gene TRBJ1-1; D uncertain. Trimming took off 6 bases at V and 8 bases at J, with 16 bases between the two ends. This CDR3 has 13 amino acids. Germline CDR1 is SGHAT and CDR2 is FQDESV (reference sequence). CDR3 in amino acids: CASRSSRRTEAFF. The CDR3 bases are TGTGCCAGCAGGTCAAGCCGCAGGACGGAAGCTTTCTTT.

The table lists this clone with a few counts. For the CDR3, the DNA is TGTGCCAGCAGTCCCGACAGGCAATATGGCTACACCTTC. Residues: CASSPDRQYGYTF. This chain uses TRBV2 with TRBJ1-2, with D tentatively TRBD1 (6 bases). Trimming left V 5 bases short and J 5 bases short, with 12 bases between. Germline V gene sequence: CDR1 SNHLY, CDR2 FYNNEI. The CDR3 consists of 13 residues.

CDR3 nucleotides: TGTGCCAGCAGTTTGGGAGCAGGGGAGCAGTACTTC. Protein product: CASSLGAGEQYF. The chain combines TRBV12-3 or TRBV12-4 with TRBJ2-7, with D possibly called TRBD1 or TRBD2 (5 bases each). This CDR3 has 12 residues. The V and J ends lost 3 bases and 7 bases respectively, with 10 bases between them.

The chain couples TRBV25-1 to TRBJ1-2, with D possibly being TRBD1 (6 bases). Per germline, CDR1 MGHDK and CDR2 SYGVNS. The CDR3 has 12 amino acids. The V and J ends lost 6 bases and 4 bases respectively, with 9 bases between them. CDR3 sequence (DNA): TGTGCCAGCAGGTTGGACAGCTATGGCTACACCTTC. Translation: CASRLDSYGYTF.

CDR3 nucleotides: TGCAGTGCTCTGGCTGAAAAACTGTTTTTT. It is translated as CSALAEKLFF. The V call is TRBV20-1, the J call TRBJ1-4; unclear D gene. This CDR3 spans 10 amino acids. From germline, CDR1 is DFQATT and CDR2 SNEGSKA (reference sequence). Trimming took off 5 bases at V and 7 bases at J, with 5 bases between the two ends.

The chain is built from TRBV24-1 and TRBJ2-3, with D hard to call. Germline V gene sequence: CDR1 KGHDR, CDR2 SFDVKD. The CDR3 has 16 amino acids. V lost 3 bases and J 2 bases, leaving 14 bases between the germline ends. The CDR3 nucleotides read TGTGCCACCAGTGATCGACCCAACTTCAACACAGATACGCAGTATTTT. This sequence encodes CATSDRPNFNTDTQYF.

This sequence joins TRBV24-1 and TRBJ2-1; D assignment may be TRBD1 or TRBD2 (6 bases each). Germline V gene lookup returns CDR1 KGHDR and CDR2 SFDVKD. The CDR3 extends over 13 amino acids. The ends were cut back, 5 bases at V and 10 bases at J, with 14 bases in the middle. The CDR3 loop reads CATSGLTGGEQFF. CDR3 in DNA: TGTGCCACCAGTGGGTTAACCGGGGGCGAGCAGTTCTTC.

The chain carries TRBV6-6 and TRBJ2-3, with D possibly matching TRBD1 (5 bases). The CDR3 has 16 amino acids. From germline, CDR1 is MNHNY and CDR2 SVGAGI (reference sequence). Trimming took 0 bases from V and 2 from J, leaving 12 bases between them. CDR3 bases: TGTGCCAGCAGTTACTCAGGTGGGGCCCACACAGATACGCAGTATTTT. This sequence encodes CASSYSGGAHTDTQYF.

A few counts support this clone. This chain uses TRBV15 with TRBJ2-1; TRBD2 aligns across 11 bases. This CDR3 is built from 15 residues. With 8 bases clipped from V and 10 bases from J, the junction kept 13 bases outside the gene matches. The V gene's germline CDR1 is LNHNV and CDR2 YYDKDF (reference sequence). CDR3 coding DNA: TGTGCCACCCGTGGAGTTAGCGGGAGGGAGGAGGAGCAGTTCTTC. This encodes CATRGVSGREEEQFF.

The rearrangement uses TRBV10-3 and TRBJ2-7; D not resolved. The CDR3 runs to 14 residues. CDR1 is ENHRY and CDR2 is SYGVKD in the germline V gene. The ends were cut back, 0 bases at V and 0 bases at J, with 6 bases in the middle. The CDR3 reads CAISESGHSYEQYF. The CDR3 bases are TGTGCCATCAGTGAGTCGGGCCACTCCTACGAGCAGTACTTC.